One sample yielded the 2 T cell receptor beta chains listed below, sequenced in a study of T cell responses to AZD1222 COVID-19 vaccine. Here immunoSEQ multiplex PCR was the method, and the copy in TCRdb shows in-frame clones only, minus some. The data contain 53,000 or so clones, 80% to 90% of them singletons. Sample: peripheral blood, taken 28 days after the second AZD1222 dose. The receptors were gathered from an adult who received the AZD1222 COVID-19 vaccine.

The chain employs TRBV7-7 and TRBJ2-5; 7 bases agree with TRBD2. V lost 5 bases to trimming and J lost 5 bases; unmatched junction nucleotides: 11. Germline V gives CDR1 SSHAT, CDR2 FNYEAQ (reference sequence). The CDR3 loop spans 15 amino acids. CDR3 coding DNA: TGTGCCAGCAGCCCGGGGGGTCAGATAGGGGAGACCCAGTACTTC. Translation: CASSPGGQIGETQYF.

The V gene is TRBV7-2, the J gene TRBJ2-5; D might be TRBD2 (6 bases). Per the germline V gene, CDR1 is SGHTA and CDR2 is FQGNSA. With 5 bases removed from V and 4 bases from J, the gap between germline ends came to 11 bases. This CDR3 comprises 13 residues. CDR3: CASSRTNLETQYF. In nucleotides, the CDR3 is TGTGCCAGCAGCCGGACTAACCTAGAGACCCAGTACTTC. Using reference TRBV7-2 and TRBJ2-5 for the parts outside the CDR3, the full variable domain is GAGVSQSPSNKVTEKGKDVELRCDPISGHTALYWYRQSLGQGLEFLIYFQGNSAPDKSGLPSDRFSAERTGGSVSTLTIQRTQQEDSAVYLCASSRTNLETQYFGPGTRLLVL.